This T cell receptor beta chain was identified during a study of technical replicates of blood from four donors. V lost 1 base, J lost 1 base, and 7 bases lay in between. CDR3 length: 14 amino acids. Some clones are missing from TCRdb's copy, which holds only in-frame ones; the method was immunoSEQ multiplex PCR. The sample holds under 75,000 clones, around 88% seen once. Sequencing input: PBMCs. V gene TRBV23-1 combines with J gene TRBJ1-1; D gene uncertain. TRBV23-1 belongs to the ORF category, with a function that is uncertain. The origin of this receptor is a human donor in good health. Some clones in this sample may be carry-over from other donors' samples. DNA for the CDR3: TGCGCCAGCAGTCAATGCTGCGCGAACACTGAAGCTTTCTTT. As protein: CASSQCCANTEAFF.